This T cell receptor (beta chain) is from a study of blood T cell repertoires in COVID-19. Turning to the study itself: Samples came from the United States, Italy and Spain, spanning acute and convalescent COVID-19.

The length of the CDR3 is 16 residues. Trimming cost V 4 bases and J 2 bases; bases outside gene matches: 9. The germline V gene encodes CDR1 SGHRS and CDR2 YFSETQ. Sequencing was performed with immunoSEQ multiplex PCR; in TCRdb, only in-frame clones are kept and a portion is missing. The sample carries 30,000 to 40,000 clones, over 85% recorded once. The chain has TRBV5-1 and TRBJ1-5; 7 bases align to TRBD1. Sequenced sample: peripheral blood. This receptor was identified in a male donor with active COVID-19. The CDR3 loop is CASSPHPRGGNQPQHF. Here the CDR3 DNA reads TGCGCCAGCAGCCCTCACCCCAGGGGGGGCAATCAGCCCCAGCATTTT. The entire variable domain, with the rest obtained from reference TRBV5-1 and TRBJ1-5, is as follows: KAGVTQTPRYLIKTRGQQVTLSCSPISGHRSVSWYQQTPGQGLQFLFEYFSETQRNKGNFPGRFSGRQFSNSRSEMNVSTLELGDSALYLCASSPHPRGGNQPQHFGDGTRLSIL.